This paragraph reports one TCR beta chain. Per germline, CDR1 SGHVS and CDR2 FNYEAQ. Trimming pared 3 bases from V and 0 bases from J, leaving 11 bases between. CDR3 length: 15 residues. TCRdb called the RT-PCR reads again in MiXCR, with one record for every CDR3 protein. The sample lists roughly 200,000 distinct CDR3 sequences, approximately 41% occurring once. The data belong to a study of patients and donors after allogeneic stem cell transplantation. The chain combines TRBV7-6 with TRBJ1-2; no clear D gene. This clonotype was sampled from a human donor who was either an allogeneic HSCT recipient or a stem cell or donor lymphocyte infusion donor (not recorded which). It is not recorded whose cells these are; they may come from a transplant donor. Source material: blood, either unsorted or a sorted T cell fraction (not recorded which). As DNA, the CDR3 is TGTGCCAGCAGCTTTTTCCCGGGAGCTAACTATGGCTACACCTTC. Translating gives CASSFFPGANYGYTF.